This T cell receptor beta chain is drawn from a study of cytomegalovirus exposure and HLA in healthy donors. Across the study: One earlier analysis, a look at approximately 180 million T cells, found some 100 million unique TCR beta sequences. Findings of the study overall: The investigators catalogued 150 or so TCR beta chains as cytomegalovirus-associated.

Germline CDR1 is SQVTM and CDR2 is ANQGSEA. The CDR3 loop spans 13 amino acids. V gave up 4 bases and J gave up 6 bases; unmatched junction bases: 7. Both 60 Vbeta primers and 13 Jbeta primers went into the PCR. Generated by immunoSEQ multiplex PCR, the TCRdb table keeps only in-frame clones and is missing some. The sample consists of around 200,000 clones, 60% to 80% of them appearing once. In the case of this clone: Its antigen remains unknown.

The gene calls are TRBV29-1 and TRBJ2-7; 9 bases map to TRBD1. The TCR originated in a man between 18 and 35 years old in good health and CMV-seronegative. The sequencing input was PBMCs. CDR3 nucleotide sequence: TGCAGCGTTGCAGTTACAGGGGGCAGCGAGCAGTACTTC. Translation gives CSVAVTGGSEQYF.